A selection of T cell receptor beta chains follows, all from one sample in a study of CD8 T cells in Susac syndrome. TCRdb re-analysed the immunoSEQ multiplex PCR reads in MiXCR, keeping a single row per CDR3 protein. The sample contains around 150,000 distinct CDR3 sequences, approximately 96% of which appear only once. The sequenced sample consisted of CD4+ T cells from PBMCs. All receptors come from a human donor with multiple sclerosis. Each CDR3 is given with its conserved first and last residue.

j_gene | v_gene | CDR3aa
TRBJ2-3 | TRBV7-9 | CASSLVEADTQYF
TRBJ2-1 | TRBV14 | CASSPGYEQFF
TRBJ1-5 | TRBV6-5 | CASSLSGVVVGNQPQHF
TRBJ2-1 | TRBV12-3/TRBV12-4 | CASGQSSYNEQFF
TRBJ1-4 | TRBV29-1 | CSVEGSATNEKLFF
TRBJ1-6 | TRBV9 | CASSPDRNSPLHF
TRBJ1-1 | TRBV6-2/TRBV6-3 | CASSYSGGGETEAFF
TRBJ2-7 | TRBV4-1 | CASSQARTSGYEQYF
TRBJ2-3 | TRBV12-3/TRBV12-4 | CASSLVDWGGDTQYF
TRBJ1-1 | TRBV6-1 | CASSKDRTTEAFF